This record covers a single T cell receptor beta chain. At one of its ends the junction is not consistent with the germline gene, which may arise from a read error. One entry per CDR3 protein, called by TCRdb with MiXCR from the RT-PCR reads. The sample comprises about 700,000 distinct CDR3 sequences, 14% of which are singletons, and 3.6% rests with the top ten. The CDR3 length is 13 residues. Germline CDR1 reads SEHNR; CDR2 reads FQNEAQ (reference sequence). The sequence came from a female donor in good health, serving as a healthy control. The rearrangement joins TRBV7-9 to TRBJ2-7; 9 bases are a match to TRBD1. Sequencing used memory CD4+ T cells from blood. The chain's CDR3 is CASSFEVPGQGNF. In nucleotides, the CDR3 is TGTGCCAGCAGCTTCGAAGTACCGGGACAGGGAAACTTC.